A selection of T cell receptor beta chains follows, all from one sample in a study of T cell responses to AZD1222 COVID-19 vaccine. The table came from immunoSEQ multiplex PCR; TCRdb's copy has only in-frame clones and leaves some out. The sample shows about 170,000 clones, 70% to 90% of them seen only once. The sample here was peripheral blood, taken 28 days after the second AZD1222 dose. Source of these receptors: an adult who received the AZD1222 COVID-19 vaccine. Each CDR3 is given with its conserved first and last residue. A D gene is named only where the DNA matches it firmly. Part of the rows lack a size; the others show once, few, many or a class for expanded clones.

d_call clone_size j_call v_call cdr3_aa cdr3_nt
TRBD1 NA TRBJ2-7 TRBV30 CAWSPRDRVILGYEQYF TGTGCCTGGAGCCCGAGGGACAGGGTCATATTAGGCTACGAGCAGTACTTC
NA NA TRBJ1-2 TRBV6-6 CASSYGRRANYGYTF TGTGCCAGCAGTTACGGTAGGCGAGCTAACTATGGCTACACCTTC
NA once TRBJ1-4 TRBV18 CASSPTGTEGEKLFF TGTGCCAGCTCACCAACTGGGACTGAAGGGGAAAAACTGTTTTTT
NA NA TRBJ1-2 TRBV5-1 CASSLSQFNYGYTF TGCGCCAGCAGCTTAAGCCAGTTTAACTATGGCTACACCTTC
TRBD2 NA TRBJ2-1 TRBV18 CASSPGLAKNEQFF TGTGCCAGCTCACCGGGACTAGCAAAAAATGAGCAGTTCTTC
TRBD2 NA TRBJ2-1 TRBV3-1/TRBV3-2 CASSQGTRHEQFF TGTGCCAGCAGCCAAGGGACTAGGCATGAGCAGTTCTTC
NA NA TRBJ1-2 TRBV5-6 CASSSQLRGPYGYTF TGTGCCAGCAGCTCGCAATTACGCGGACCCTATGGCTACACCTTC
NA NA TRBJ1-1 TRBV29-1 CSVAGRNTEAFF TGCAGCGTTGCAGGCAGGAACACTGAAGCTTTCTTT
TRBD1 NA TRBJ2-7 TRBV10-2 CASRTGDYEQYF TGCGCCAGCCGAACAGGGGACTACGAGCAGTACTTC
TRBD1 NA TRBJ1-2 TRBV5-1 CASSLADRNYGYTF TGCGCCAGCAGCTTGGCGGACAGGAACTATGGCTACACCTTC
NA NA TRBJ1-1 TRBV5-1 CASSLNPWGGSTEAFF TGCGCCAGCAGCTTGAACCCGTGGGGAGGAAGCACTGAAGCTTTCTTT
NA once TRBJ1-2 TRBV6-1 CASSEAGVEGYTF TGTGCCAGCAGTGAAGCTGGGGTTGAGGGCTACACCTTC
NA NA TRBJ1-2 TRBV6-1 CASSELVTGNYGYTF TGTGCCAGCAGTGAACTCGTGACAGGCAACTATGGCTACACCTTC
NA NA TRBJ1-2 TRBV3-1/TRBV3-2 CASSQFLGGGYTF TGTGCCAGCAGCCAGTTCCTGGGGGGAGGCTACACCTTC
NA NA TRBJ2-1 TRBV2 CASSQFDKSPYNEQFF TGTGCCAGCAGTCAATTCGACAAAAGTCCCTACAATGAGCAGTTCTTC
TRBD1 NA TRBJ1-2 TRBV9 CASSRDREVYGYTF TGTGCCAGCAGCAGAGACAGGGAGGTCTATGGCTACACCTTC
NA once TRBJ2-5 TRBV20-1 CSARNKGTQYF TGCAGTGCTAGAAACAAAGGAACCCAGTACTTC
TRBD1 NA TRBJ1-1 TRBV29-1 CSVLNWDRSTEAFF TGCAGCGTTCTAAACTGGGACAGGAGCACTGAAGCTTTCTTT
NA NA TRBJ2-2 TRBV4-1 CASSPMGLSTGELFF TGCGCCAGCAGCCCCATGGGACTCTCCACCGGGGAGCTGTTTTTT
NA once TRBJ1-5 TRBV4-2 CASSQEVQGGRQPQHF TGTGCCAGCAGCCAAGAGGTCCAGGGTGGTAGGCAGCCCCAGCATTTT
NA NA TRBJ2-1 TRBV13 CASSLGSGGMAEQFF TGTGCCAGCAGCTTAGGGTCCGGGGGTATGGCTGAGCAGTTCTTC
NA NA TRBJ1-6 TRBV27 CASSFRQASWSPLHF TGTGCCAGCAGTTTCCGACAGGCCTCATGGTCACCCCTCCACTTT
TRBD2 NA TRBJ2-3 TRBV4-1 CASSHPGLASTDTQYF TGCGCCAGCAGCCATCCGGGACTAGCGAGCACAGATACGCAGTATTTT
NA NA TRBJ2-7 TRBV18 CASSPTPYEQYF TGTGCCAGCTCACCAACGCCCTACGAGCAGTACTTC
NA NA TRBJ1-1 TRBV21-1 CASSHKTGYTEAFF TGTGCCAGCAGCCACAAGACAGGGTACACTGAAGCTTTCTTT
NA few TRBJ2-7 TRBV10-3 CASGTLSYEQYF TGTGCCTCAGGGACCCTCTCCTACGAGCAGTACTTC
TRBD1 NA TRBJ2-7 TRBV3-1/TRBV3-2 CASSRTGSTYEQYF TGTGCCAGCAGCCGGACAGGGAGCACCTACGAGCAGTACTTC
NA NA TRBJ2-3 TRBV5-1 CASSFSSDTQYF TGCGCCAGCAGCTTCTCGAGCGATACGCAGTATTTT
TRBD1 NA TRBJ2-1 TRBV7-2 CASSPRGQTRGNEQFF TGTGCCAGCAGCCCGAGGGGACAGACCCGGGGCAATGAGCAGTTCTTC
NA NA TRBJ1-5 TRBV7-9 CASSLGTYSNQPQHF TGTGCCAGCAGCTTAGGGACATATAGCAATCAGCCCCAGCATTTT
NA few TRBJ2-7 TRBV3-1/TRBV3-2 CASSQASSRTEKFYEQYF TGTGCCAGCAGCCAAGCTTCGTCCAGGACAGAGAAATTCTACGAGCAGTACTTC
TRBD1 NA TRBJ1-1 TRBV29-1 CSVNFGQGREAFF TGCAGCGTTAACTTCGGACAGGGTAGGGAAGCTTTCTTT
NA NA TRBJ2-1 TRBV6-5 CASRDLSSYNEQFF TGTGCCAGCAGGGACCTGAGCTCCTACAATGAGCAGTTCTTC
NA NA TRBJ1-5 TRBV10-3 CAISEQGNQPQHF TGTGCCATCAGTGAGCAGGGCAATCAGCCCCAGCATTTT
NA NA TRBJ2-1 TRBV2 CASILGYGSYNEQFF TGTGCCAGCATACTAGGTTATGGCTCCTACAATGAGCAGTTCTTC
NA NA TRBJ1-2 TRBV6-6 CASRNPRDAYYGYTF TGTGCCAGCAGAAACCCGCGAGATGCTTACTATGGCTACACCTTC
NA NA TRBJ1-4 TRBV9 CASSGTEHEKLFF TGTGCCAGCAGCGGGACGGAGCATGAAAAACTGTTTTTT
NA NA TRBJ1-5 TRBV4-2 CASSQVFSESQHF TGTGCCAGCAGCCAAGTATTTAGCGAGTCCCAGCATTTT
TRBD1 NA TRBJ1-2 TRBV5-6 CASSVIPGQNYGYTF TGTGCCAGCAGTGTCATACCGGGACAGAACTATGGCTACACCTTC
TRBD1 NA TRBJ1-4 TRBV3-1/TRBV3-2 CASSPNPGQLFLFF TGTGCCAGCAGCCCAAACCCGGGACAGTTGTTTCTGTTTTTT
NA NA TRBJ1-3 TRBV5-5 CASSDRSGNTIYF TGTGCCAGCAGCGACCGCTCTGGAAACACCATATATTTT
TRBD1 NA TRBJ1-4 TRBV3-1/TRBV3-2 CASSQDAGTDNEKLFF TGTGCCAGCAGCCAAGATGCCGGGACAGACAATGAAAAACTGTTTTTT
NA NA TRBJ2-2 TRBV6-2/TRBV6-3 CASSWAGVTGELFF TGTGCCAGCAGTTGGGCAGGGGTCACCGGGGAGCTGTTTTTT
NA NA TRBJ1-2 TRBV6-5 CASSPRKEAYGYTF TGTGCCAGCAGTCCCAGAAAGGAGGCCTATGGCTACACCTTC
NA NA TRBJ2-2 TRBV4-1 CASSQDTKTGELFF TGCGCCAGCAGCCAAGATACGAAAACCGGGGAGCTGTTTTTT
TRBD1 NA TRBJ2-7 TRBV27 CASSFGTAYEQYF TGTGCCAGCAGTTTTGGGACAGCGTACGAGCAGTACTTC
NA NA TRBJ2-5 TRBV7-2 CASSILDGSQETQYF TGTGCCAGCAGCATATTAGACGGGAGTCAAGAGACCCAGTACTTC
NA once TRBJ1-2 TRBV5-6 CASSLRDNSNYGYTF TGTGCCAGCAGCTTGAGGGACAACTCTAACTATGGCTACACCTTC
NA NA TRBJ2-1 TRBV3-1/TRBV3-2 CASSQDWRGPYNEQFF TGTGCCAGCAGCCAAGATTGGCGGGGGCCCTACAATGAGCAGTTCTTC
TRBD1 once TRBJ1-2 TRBV5-4 CASSLNLGQWVYGYTF TGTGCCAGCAGCCTAAACCTGGGACAGTGGGTCTATGGCTACACCTTC
TRBD1 once TRBJ2-7 TRBV9 CASSAGTGGGGEQYF TGTGCCAGCAGCGCCGGGACAGGGGGCGGGGGCGAGCAGTACTTC